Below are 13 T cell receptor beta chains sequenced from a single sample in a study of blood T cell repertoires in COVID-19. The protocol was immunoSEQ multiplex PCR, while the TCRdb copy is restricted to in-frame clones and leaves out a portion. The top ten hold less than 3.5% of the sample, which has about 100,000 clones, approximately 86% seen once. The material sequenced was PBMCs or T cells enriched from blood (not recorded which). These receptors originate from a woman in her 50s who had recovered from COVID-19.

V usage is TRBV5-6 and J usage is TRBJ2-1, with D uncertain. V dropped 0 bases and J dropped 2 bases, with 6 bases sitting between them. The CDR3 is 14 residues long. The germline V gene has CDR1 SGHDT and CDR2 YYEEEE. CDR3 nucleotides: TGTGCCAGCAGCTTGGCCCGAGCCTACAATGAGCAGTTCTTC. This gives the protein CASSLARAYNEQFF.

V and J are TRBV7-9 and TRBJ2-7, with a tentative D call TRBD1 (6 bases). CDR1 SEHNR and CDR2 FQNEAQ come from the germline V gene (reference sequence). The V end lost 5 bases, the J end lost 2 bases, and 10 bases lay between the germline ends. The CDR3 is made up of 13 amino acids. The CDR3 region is CASSPPGAYEQYF. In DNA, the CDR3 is TGTGCCAGCAGCCCCCCAGGGGCCTACGAGCAGTACTTC.

Here the CDR3 DNA reads TGTGCCAGCAGCTCGAGACTAGCCCCTGGCGGTGAGCAGTTCTTC. Protein: CASSSRLAPGGEQFF. The V call is TRBV7-9, the J call TRBJ2-1; the match to TRBD2 covers 7 bases. Germline CDR1 and CDR2: SEHNR and FQNEAQ (reference sequence). J gave up 9 bases and V 4 bases, and 12 bases lay outside the gene matches. This CDR3 comprises 15 residues.

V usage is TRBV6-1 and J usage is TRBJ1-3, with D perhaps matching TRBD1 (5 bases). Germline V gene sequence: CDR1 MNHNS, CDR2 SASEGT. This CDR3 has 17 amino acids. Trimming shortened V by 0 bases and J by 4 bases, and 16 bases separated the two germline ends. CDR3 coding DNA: TGTGCCAGCAGTGAAGCGCCTCCAGGGCGAGGAGGAAACACCATATATTTT. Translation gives CASSEAPPGRGGNTIYF.

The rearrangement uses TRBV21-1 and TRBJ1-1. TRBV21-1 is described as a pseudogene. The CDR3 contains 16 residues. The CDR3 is CASSLNPGVVNTEAFF. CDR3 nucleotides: TGTGCCAGCAGCCTCAATCCCGGGGTCGTGAACACTGAAGCTTTCTTT.

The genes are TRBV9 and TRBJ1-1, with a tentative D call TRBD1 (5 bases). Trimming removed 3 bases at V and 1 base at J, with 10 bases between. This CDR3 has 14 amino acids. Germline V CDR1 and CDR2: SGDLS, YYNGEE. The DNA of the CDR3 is TGTGCCAGCAGCGATACAGGATGGAACACTGAAGCTTTCTTT. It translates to CASSDTGWNTEAFF.

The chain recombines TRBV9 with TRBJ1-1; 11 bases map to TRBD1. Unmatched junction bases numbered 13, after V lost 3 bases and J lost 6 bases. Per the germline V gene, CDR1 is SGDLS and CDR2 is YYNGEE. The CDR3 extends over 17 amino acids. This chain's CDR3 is CASSETNIGTGGAEAFF. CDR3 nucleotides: TGTGCCAGCAGCGAAACCAATATCGGGACAGGGGGAGCTGAAGCTTTCTTT.

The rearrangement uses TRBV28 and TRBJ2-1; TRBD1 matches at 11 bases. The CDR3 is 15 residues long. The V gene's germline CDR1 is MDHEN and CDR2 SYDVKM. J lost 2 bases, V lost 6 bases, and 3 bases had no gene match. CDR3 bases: TGTGCCAGCAGATGGGACAGGGGGACCTACAATGAGCAGTTCTTC. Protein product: CASRWDRGTYNEQFF.

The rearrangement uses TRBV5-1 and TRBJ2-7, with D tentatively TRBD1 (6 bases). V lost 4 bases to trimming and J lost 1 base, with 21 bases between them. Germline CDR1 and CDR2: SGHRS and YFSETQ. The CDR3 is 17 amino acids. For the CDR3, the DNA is TGCGCCAGCAGCAGGTCCGGGACACCCACTTTATCCTACGAGCAGTACTTC. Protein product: CASSRSGTPTLSYEQYF.

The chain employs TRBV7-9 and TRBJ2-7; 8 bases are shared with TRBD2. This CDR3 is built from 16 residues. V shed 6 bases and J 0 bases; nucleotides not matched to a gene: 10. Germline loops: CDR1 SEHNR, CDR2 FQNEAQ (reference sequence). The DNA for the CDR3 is TGTGCCAGCAGTCACACCTCCACTAGCGGCTCCTACGAGCAGTACTTC. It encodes CASSHTSTSGSYEQYF.

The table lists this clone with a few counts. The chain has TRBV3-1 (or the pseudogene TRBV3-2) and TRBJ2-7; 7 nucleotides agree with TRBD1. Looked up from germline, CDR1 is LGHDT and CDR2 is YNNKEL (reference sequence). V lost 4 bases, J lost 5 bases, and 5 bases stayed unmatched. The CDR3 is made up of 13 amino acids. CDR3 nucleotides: TGTGCCAGCAGCCCGACAGGGTACCACGAGCAGTACTTC. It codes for CASSPTGYHEQYF.

The CDR3 sequence: CASSYTGQGLYGYTF. In DNA, the CDR3 is TGTGCCAGCAGCTATACGGGACAGGGCCTCTATGGCTACACCTTC. The chain employs TRBV5-4 and TRBJ1-2, with 9 bases matching TRBD1. CDR1 is SGHNT and CDR2 is YYREEE in the germline V gene (reference sequence). Trimming cost V 3 bases and J 4 bases; bases outside gene matches: 7. CDR3 size: 15 residues.

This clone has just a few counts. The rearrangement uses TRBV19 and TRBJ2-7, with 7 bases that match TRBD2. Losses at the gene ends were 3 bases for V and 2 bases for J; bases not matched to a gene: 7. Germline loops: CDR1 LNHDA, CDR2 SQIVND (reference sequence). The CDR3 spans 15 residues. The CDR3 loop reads CASSMLPSGTYEQYF. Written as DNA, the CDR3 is TGTGCCAGTAGTATGCTCCCTAGCGGTACCTACGAGCAGTACTTC.